These T cell receptor beta chains were read from a single sample in a study of T-cell memory formation after mild COVID-19. TCRdb ran MiXCR on the 5' RACE reads and lists one entry per CDR3 protein. The sample yields approximately 240,000 distinct CDR3 sequences, around 15% seen once. Sequencing was carried out using PBMCs or a T cell subset sorted from them (not recorded which). The receptors stem from a man between 18 and 35 years old who had mild COVID-19 (a few samples of this study predate the infection). Cell type and time point are not known. CDR3s include the opening cysteine and the closing phenylalanine or tryptophan. The D gene is left open where the match is weak. Size is omitted from some rows. Given values are once, few, many or a class for expanded clones.

d_call	v_call	clone_size	cdr3_length	j_call	cdr3_aa	cdr3_nt
TRBD1	TRBV6-2/TRBV6-3	NA	14	TRBJ2-2	CASSPGGDTGELFF	TGTGCCAGCAGTCCAGGGGGCGACACCGGGGAGCTGTTTTTT
NA	TRBV5-1	NA	14	TRBJ2-5	CASSLSSGAETQYF	TGCGCCAGCAGCTTGAGCTCCGGGGCAGAGACCCAGTACTTC
NA	TRBV10-3	few	16	TRBJ2-1	CAISDGRQGWPNEQFF	TGTGCCATCAGTGATGGTAGGCAGGGTTGGCCCAATGAGCAGTTCTTC
TRBD1	TRBV11-3	many	16	TRBJ2-2	CASSLGGTANTGELFF	TGTGCCAGCAGCTTAGGGGGGACAGCCAACACCGGGGAGCTGTTTTTT
TRBD1	TRBV3-1	few	14	TRBJ2-5	CASSQGTGQETQYF	TGTGCCAGCAGCCAAGGGACAGGCCAAGAGACCCAGTACTTC
NA	TRBV12-3/TRBV12-4	NA	13	TRBJ2-4	CASMFMTKNIQYF	TGTGCCAGCATGTTTATGACCAAAAACATTCAGTACTTC
NA	TRBV11-2	NA	12	TRBJ2-5	CASSRVGETQYF	TGTGCCAGCAGTCGGGTGGGGGAGACCCAGTACTTC
TRBD1	TRBV2	many	13	TRBJ2-7	CASRPQQGDEQYF	TGTGCCAGCAGACCGCAACAGGGGGACGAGCAGTACTTC
NA	TRBV12-3/TRBV12-4	NA	14	TRBJ2-5	CASSLWPIQETQYF	TGTGCCAGCAGTTTATGGCCTATCCAAGAGACCCAGTACTTC
NA	TRBV5-1	NA	14	TRBJ2-3	CASSSNLGVDTKYF	TGCGCCAGCAGCTCAAATCTAGGAGTAGATACGAAGTATTTT
NA	TRBV20-1	NA	13	TRBJ1-3	CSATGNAGNTIYF	TGCAGTGCTACTGGAAACGCTGGAAACACCATATATTTT
NA	TRBV7-2	NA	16	TRBJ1-6	CASSSAGVLYNSPLHF	TGTGCCAGCAGCTCTGCCGGCGTACTTTATAATTCACCCCTCCACTTT
TRBD1	TRBV7-2	NA	16	TRBJ2-4	CASSPGQGRTKNIQYF	TGTGCCAGCAGCCCGGGACAGGGGAGGACCAAAAACATTCAGTACTTC
NA	TRBV7-2	many	15	TRBJ2-2	CASSLWAANTGELFF	TGTGCCAGCAGCTTATGGGCAGCGAACACCGGGGAGCTGTTTTTT